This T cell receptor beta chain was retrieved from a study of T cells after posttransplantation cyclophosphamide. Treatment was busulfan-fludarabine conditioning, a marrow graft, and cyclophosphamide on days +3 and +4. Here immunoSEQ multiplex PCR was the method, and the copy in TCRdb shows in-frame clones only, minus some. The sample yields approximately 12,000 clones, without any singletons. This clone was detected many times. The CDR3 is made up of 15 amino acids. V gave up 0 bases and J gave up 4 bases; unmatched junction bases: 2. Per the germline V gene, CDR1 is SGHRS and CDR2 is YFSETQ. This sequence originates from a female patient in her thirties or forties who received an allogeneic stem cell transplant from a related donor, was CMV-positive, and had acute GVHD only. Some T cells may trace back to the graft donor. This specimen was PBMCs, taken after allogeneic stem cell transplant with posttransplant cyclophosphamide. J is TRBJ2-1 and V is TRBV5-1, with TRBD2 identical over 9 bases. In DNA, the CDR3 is TGCGCCAGCAGCTTGGCTGCGGGGGGGTACAATGAGCAGTTCTTC. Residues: CASSLAAGGYNEQFF.